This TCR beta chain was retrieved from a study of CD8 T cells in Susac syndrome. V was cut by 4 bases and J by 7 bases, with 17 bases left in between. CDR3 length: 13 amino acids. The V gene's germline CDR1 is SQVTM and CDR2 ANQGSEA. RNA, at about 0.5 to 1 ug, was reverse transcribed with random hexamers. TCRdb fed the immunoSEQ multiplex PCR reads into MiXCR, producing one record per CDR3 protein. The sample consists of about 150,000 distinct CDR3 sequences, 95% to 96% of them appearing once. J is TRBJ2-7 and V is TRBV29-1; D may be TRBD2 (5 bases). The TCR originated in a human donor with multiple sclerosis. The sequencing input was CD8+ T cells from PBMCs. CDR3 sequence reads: CSVGINLAGEQYF. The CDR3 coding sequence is TGCAGCGTTGGTATAAACCTAGCCGGGGAGCAGTACTTC.